A selection of T cell receptor beta chains follows, all from one sample in a study of blood T cell repertoires in COVID-19. Some clones are missing from TCRdb's copy, which holds only in-frame ones; the method was immunoSEQ multiplex PCR. The sample shows about 46,000 clones, around 86% of them seen only once. Sequenced material: PBMCs or T cells enriched from blood (not recorded which). Receptors were obtained from a woman aged 50 to 60 who had recovered from COVID-19. Each CDR3 is given with its conserved first and last residue. A D gene is named only where the DNA matches it firmly. Only part of the rows carry a size: once, few, many, or a class if the clone is expanded.

>TRBV19|TRBJ2-7|.|.
TGTGCCAGTAGTATTCGCTCAGACGAGCAGTACTTC
CASSIRSDEQYF
>TRBV7-2|TRBJ2-3|.|.
TGTGCCAGCAGCTTAACAGGGTATAAAGATACGCAGTATTTT
CASSLTGYKDTQYF
>TRBV28|TRBJ2-7|TRBD2|once
TGTGCCAGCGGGGGGGTCGGCGACGAGCAGTACTTC
CASGGVGDEQYF
>TRBV27|TRBJ1-2|TRBD1|.
TGTGCCAGCAGTTTAGACAGGGGGTATGGCTACACCTTC
CASSLDRGYGYTF
>TRBV2|TRBJ2-3|.|.
TGTGCCAGCCGCCGCTCGGGAGTCCGCACAGATACGCAGTATTTT
CASRRSGVRTDTQYF
>TRBV6-1|TRBJ1-6|TRBD1|.
TGTGCCAGCAGGGACAGGGTTCCCGATTACTCACCCCTCCACTTT
CASRDRVPDYSPLHF
>TRBV6-4|TRBJ1-2|TRBD1|once
TGTGCCAGCAGTGCGAGCTCAGGGGGCTATGGCTACACCTTC
CASSASSGGYGYTF
>TRBV18|TRBJ2-3|TRBD2|once
TGTGCCAGCTCACCGCGGGGACTAGCGGGAGCCGGTGGGGCTCCAGATACGCAGTATTTT
CASSPRGLAGAGGAPDTQYF
>TRBV6-5|TRBJ1-2|TRBD1|.
TGTGCCAGCAGTAATGACAGGGCGCCCTATGGCTACACCTTC
CASSNDRAPYGYTF
>TRBV5-1|TRBJ2-1|TRBD1|.
TGCGCCAGCAGCTTTGTGACAGGGACGGGTGAGCAGTTCTTC
CASSFVTGTGEQFF
>TRBV18|TRBJ2-1|TRBD2|once
TGTGCCAGCTCACCTCGAGCGGGAGGGTACAATGAGCAGTTCTTC
CASSPRAGGYNEQFF
>TRBV2|TRBJ1-1|TRBD1|few
TGTGCCAGCAGTGTTTTGACAGGGGCAGTTGAAGCTTTCTTT
CASSVLTGAVEAFF
>TRBV5-8|TRBJ2-3|TRBD1|.
TGTGCCAGCAGACCGAAGGGGGCAGGCGCAGATACGCAGTATTTT
CASRPKGAGADTQYF
>TRBV4-3|TRBJ2-3|TRBD2|.
TGCGCCAGCAGCCAAGATAGCGGGGGGTCCTATACGCAGTATTTT
CASSQDSGGSYTQYF
>TRBV4-3|TRBJ1-1|.|.
TGCGCCAGCAGCCTAAATGAAGGGGGTTCCTTTCCGGTTACTGAAGCTTTCTTT
CASSLNEGGSFPVTEAFF
>TRBV9|TRBJ2-2|TRBD2|.
TGTGCCAGCAGCGCATCGTTAGCGGGACCCACCGGGGAGCTGTTTTTT
CASSASLAGPTGELFF
>TRBV7-9|TRBJ1-3|.|.
TGTGCCAGCAGCTTAGAAGGGGCCTTCGGAGGAAACACCATATATTTT
CASSLEGAFGGNTIYF
>TRBV6-5|TRBJ1-1|.|.
TGTGCCAGCACCGCGGAGGAATACACTGAAGCTTTCTTT
CASTAEEYTEAFF
>TRBV29-1|TRBJ2-5|TRBD1|.
TGCAGCGCCGACAGGGGGCGAGAGACCCAGTACTTC
CSADRGRETQYF
>TRBV15|TRBJ2-2|TRBD2|.
TGTGCCACCAGCAGAGATCAACTAGCGGTGAACACCGGGGAGCTGTTTTTT
CATSRDQLAVNTGELFF
>TRBV28|TRBJ2-6|.|.
TGTGCCAGCGGAGGGTTAGGACTGTCTGGGGCCAACGTCCTGACTTTC
CASGGLGLSGANVLTF
>TRBV4-2|TRBJ1-5|.|once
TGTGCCAGCAGCCAAGACTGGCAGGGCAATCAGCCCCAGCATTTT
CASSQDWQGNQPQHF
>TRBV7-2|TRBJ1-1|.|.
TGTGCCAGCAGCCCAGACAGCACCCGGAACACTGAAGCTTTCTTT
CASSPDSTRNTEAFF
>TRBV24-1|TRBJ2-3|TRBD1|once
TGTGCCACCGAGGGGACAGGGAAAACAGATACGCAGTATTTT
CATEGTGKTDTQYF
>TRBV5-1|TRBJ1-5|TRBD1|once
TGCGCCAGCAGGGCGGGACAGGGTAGCAATCAGCCCCAGCATTTT
CASRAGQGSNQPQHF
>TRBV5-1|TRBJ2-3|.|.
TGCGCCAGCAGCTTGGTAGGGGGTGGCACAGATACGCAGTATTTT
CASSLVGGGTDTQYF
>TRBV28|TRBJ2-7|.|.
TGTGCCAGCAGTTCCCAGGGCGAGCAGTACTTC
CASSSQGEQYF
>TRBV19|TRBJ2-7|TRBD2|.
TGTGCCAGTAGTTTGGTGGCTAGCGGTTGGGTAGAGGAGCAGTACTTC
CASSLVASGWVEEQYF
>TRBV12-3/TRBV12-4|TRBJ1-5|TRBD1|.
TGTGCCAGCAGGCCGACAGGGGATCAGCCCCAGCATTTT
CASRPTGDQPQHF
>TRBV10-3|TRBJ2-7|.|.
TGTGCCATCAGTGTTGGAAATTCGGAGACCTACGAGCAGTACTTC
CAISVGNSETYEQYF
>TRBV5-4|TRBJ2-3|.|few
TGTGCCAGCAGCTCCGCGGACAGACCCACAGATACGCAGTATTTT
CASSSADRPTDTQYF
>TRBV27|TRBJ2-7|.|.
TGTGCCAGCAGTTTGGCGGTCGGGGGTCCCTACGAGCAGTACTTC
CASSLAVGGPYEQYF
>TRBV11-2|TRBJ1-3|.|.
TGTGCCAGCAGCTCGGGCCGACAGTTCTCTGGAAACACCATATATTTT
CASSSGRQFSGNTIYF
>TRBV7-2|TRBJ2-7|TRBD1|.
TGTGCCAGCAGCTTAAGAGGGGGCGACGAGCAGTACTTC
CASSLRGGDEQYF
>TRBV6-2/TRBV6-3|TRBJ2-3|.|.
TGTGCCAGCAGTTACTCTACGGGAGCAGGAGATACGCAGTATTTT
CASSYSTGAGDTQYF
>TRBV18|TRBJ1-6|.|.
TGTGCCAGCTCACCGCGGGCGGTGGCAGACTCACCCCTCCACTTT
CASSPRAVADSPLHF
>TRBV5-1|TRBJ2-3|TRBD2|.
TGCGCCAGCAGCTTAAGCGGGATGGGGGATACGCAGTATTTT
CASSLSGMGDTQYF
>TRBV6-6|TRBJ2-7|.|.
TGTGCCAGCACCCAGTCGGGCAGGGATCACGAGCAGTACTTC
CASTQSGRDHEQYF
>TRBV19|TRBJ2-5|.|.
TGTGCCAGTAGTGCGGGCCTCTCGAAGACCCAGTACTTC
CASSAGLSKTQYF
>TRBV19|TRBJ1-5|.|.
TGTGCCAGTAGTACCCCGGGGGGGATTCAGCCCCAGCATTTT
CASSTPGGIQPQHF
>TRBV7-9|TRBJ1-4|TRBD1|.
TGTGCCAGCAGCTTCAGACAGGGGGCGGAAAAACTGTTTTTT
CASSFRQGAEKLFF
>TRBV7-9|TRBJ2-7|TRBD2|.
TGTGCCAGCAGCTTAACTAGCGCGGTTCACTCCTACGAGCAGTACTTC
CASSLTSAVHSYEQYF
>TRBV6-2/TRBV6-3|TRBJ1-1|TRBD1|.
TGTGCCAGCAGTTCCGTACAGGGGGCTAACACTGAAGCTTTCTTT
CASSSVQGANTEAFF
>TRBV20-1|TRBJ2-7|TRBD2|.
TGCAGTGTGGCGGGAGGGGACGAGCAGTACTTC
CSVAGGDEQYF